The subject of this entry is one T cell receptor beta chain. Its cognate antigen is unknown. This entry belongs to a study of siplizumab effects on memory and regulatory T cells. Overall study findings and caveats: Some alloreactive sequences were traceable to unstimulated CD4+ memory cells, and siplizumab significantly reduced them. No functional test confirmed suppression by proliferating siplizumab-culture Tregs.

Each sample had around 99,000 TCR templates assayed. The data were produced by immunoSEQ multiplex PCR, yet TCRdb's version contains in-frame clones alone and is incomplete. The sample lists about 100,000 clones; approximately 94% were seen once. V dropped 9 bases and J dropped 7 bases, with 22 bases sitting between them. Germline V CDR1 and CDR2: MNHEY, SMNVEV (reference sequence). This CDR3 region has 14 residues. Sequencing input: non-Treg CD4+ T cells sorted from blood. V usage is TRBV27 and J usage is TRBJ2-7, with D possibly TRBD2 on 6 matching bases. The sequence was collected from a human donor in good health. CDR3 nucleotides: TGTGCCAGTTCCTCCGGGACTGCCTCGGGGGAGCAGTACTTC. Protein product: CASSSGTASGEQYF.